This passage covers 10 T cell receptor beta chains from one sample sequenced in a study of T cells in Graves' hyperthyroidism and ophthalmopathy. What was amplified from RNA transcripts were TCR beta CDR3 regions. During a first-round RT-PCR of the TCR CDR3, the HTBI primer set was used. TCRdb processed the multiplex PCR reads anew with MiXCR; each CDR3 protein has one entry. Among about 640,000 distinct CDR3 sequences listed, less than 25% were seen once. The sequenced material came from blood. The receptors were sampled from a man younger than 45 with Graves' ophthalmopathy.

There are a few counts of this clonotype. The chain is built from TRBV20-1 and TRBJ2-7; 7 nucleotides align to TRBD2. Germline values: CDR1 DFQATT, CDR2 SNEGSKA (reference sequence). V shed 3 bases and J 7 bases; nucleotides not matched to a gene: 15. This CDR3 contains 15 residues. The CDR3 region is CSASRTSVPTTEQYF. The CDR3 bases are TGCAGTGCTAGTCGAACTAGCGTCCCGACTACAGAGCAGTACTTC.

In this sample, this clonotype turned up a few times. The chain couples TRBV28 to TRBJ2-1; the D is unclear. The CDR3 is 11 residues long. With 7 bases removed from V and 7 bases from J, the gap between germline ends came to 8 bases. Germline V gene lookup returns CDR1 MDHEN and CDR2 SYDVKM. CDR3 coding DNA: TGTGCCAGCACTGTAGGGAATGAGCAGTTCTTC. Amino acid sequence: CASTVGNEQFF.

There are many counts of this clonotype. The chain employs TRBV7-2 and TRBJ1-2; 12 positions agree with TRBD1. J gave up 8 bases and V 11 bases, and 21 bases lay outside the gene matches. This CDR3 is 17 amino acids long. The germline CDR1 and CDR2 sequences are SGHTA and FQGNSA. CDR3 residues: CASKLYSGTGGASGYTF. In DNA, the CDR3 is TGTGCCTCCAAGCTCTACTCCGGGACAGGGGGCGCTTCGGGCTACACCTTC.

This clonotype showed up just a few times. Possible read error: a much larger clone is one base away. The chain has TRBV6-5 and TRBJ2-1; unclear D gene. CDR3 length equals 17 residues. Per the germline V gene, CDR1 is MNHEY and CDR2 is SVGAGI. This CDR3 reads CASSYSWRQNLNNGQFF. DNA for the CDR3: TGTGCCAGCAGTTACTCCTGGCGACAAAACCTCAACAATGGGCAGTTCTTC.

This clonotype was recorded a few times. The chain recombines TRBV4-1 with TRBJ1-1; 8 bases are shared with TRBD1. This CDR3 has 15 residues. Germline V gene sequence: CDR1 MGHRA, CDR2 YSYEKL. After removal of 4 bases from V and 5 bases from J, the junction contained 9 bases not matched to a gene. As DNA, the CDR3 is TGCGCCAGCAGCCCCGCTGACAGGGGATCAACTGAAGCTTTCTTT. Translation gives CASSPADRGSTEAFF.

The DNA of the CDR3 is TGTGCCAGCAGCTCCGAGCCCCACAATGAGCAGTTCTTC. Residues: CASSSEPHNEQFF. The chain combines TRBV7-9 with TRBJ2-1, with unresolved D. Germline CDR1 SEHNR, CDR2 FQNEAQ (reference sequence). The CDR3 loop spans 13 amino acids. The ends were cut back, 4 bases at V and 5 bases at J, with 9 bases in the middle.

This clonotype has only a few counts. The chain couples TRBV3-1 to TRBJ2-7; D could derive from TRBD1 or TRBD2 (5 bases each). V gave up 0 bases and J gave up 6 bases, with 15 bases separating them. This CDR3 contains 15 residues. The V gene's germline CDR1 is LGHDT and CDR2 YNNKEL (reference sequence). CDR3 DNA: TGTGCCAGCAGCCAAGAATTGAGGGATAGGGGCGAGCAGTACTTC. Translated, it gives CASSQELRDRGEQYF.

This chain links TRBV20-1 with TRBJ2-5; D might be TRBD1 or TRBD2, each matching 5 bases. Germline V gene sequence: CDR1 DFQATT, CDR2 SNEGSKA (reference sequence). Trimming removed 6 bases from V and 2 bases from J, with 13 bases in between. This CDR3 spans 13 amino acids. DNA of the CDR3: TGCAGTGCCACAGCAGGGAGACAAGAGACCCAGTACTTC. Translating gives CSATAGRQETQYF.

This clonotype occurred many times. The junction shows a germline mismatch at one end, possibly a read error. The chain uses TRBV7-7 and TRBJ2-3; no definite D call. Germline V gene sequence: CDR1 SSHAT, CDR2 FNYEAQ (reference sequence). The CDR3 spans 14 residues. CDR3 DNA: TGTGCTAGCAGCTTGAGACAACGCACAGATACGCAGTATTTT. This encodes CASSLRQRTDTQYF.

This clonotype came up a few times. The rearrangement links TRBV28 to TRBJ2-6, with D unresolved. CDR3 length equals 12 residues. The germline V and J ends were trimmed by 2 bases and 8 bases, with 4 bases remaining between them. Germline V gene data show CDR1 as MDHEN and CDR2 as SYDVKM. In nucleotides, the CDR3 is TGTGCCAGCAGTTTACCGTCCAACGTCCTGACTTTC. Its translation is CASSLPSNVLTF. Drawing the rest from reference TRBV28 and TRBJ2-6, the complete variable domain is DVKVTQSSRYLVKRTGEKVFLECVQDMDHENMFWYRQDPGLGLRLIYFSYDVKMKEKGDIPEGYSVSREKKERFSLILESASTNQTSMYLCASSLPSNVLTFGAGSRLTVL.